A selection of T cell receptor beta chains follows, all from one sample in a study of CD8 T cells in Susac syndrome. Each CDR3 protein gets one entry after TCRdb re-called the immunoSEQ multiplex PCR reads with MiXCR. This table holds some 250,000 distinct CDR3 sequences, less than 96% found once. Sequencing input: CD4+ T cells from PBMCs. The receptors derive from a human donor with Susac syndrome. Both conserved end residues are part of each CDR3. D genes are given only for firm matches. Size values are once, few and many counts, or a class for expanded clones, and some rows have none.

J gene,V gene,clone size,D gene,CDR3 protein,CDR3 DNA
TRBJ2-6,TRBV29-1,NA,NA,CSVEGDPGANVLTF,TGCAGCGTTGAAGGGGATCCTGGGGCCAACGTCCTGACTTTC
TRBJ2-3,TRBV2,NA,TRBD2,CASTKLAGVVVNTQYF,TGTGCCAGCACCAAACTAGCGGGAGTGGTTGTAAATACGCAGTATTTT
TRBJ2-7,TRBV3-1,NA,NA,CASRGPPTYEQYF,TGTGCCAGCAGAGGGCCCCCGACATACGAGCAGTACTTC
TRBJ1-3,TRBV27,NA,NA,CASSLSLVNTIYF,TGTGCCAGCAGTTTATCGTTGGTAAACACCATATATTTT
TRBJ2-1,TRBV2,NA,TRBD2,CASRREVEQFF,TGTGCCAGCAGGCGGGAGGTTGAGCAGTTCTTC
TRBJ2-7,TRBV20-1,few,NA,CSVARDSYEQYF,TGCAGTGTCGCCCGGGACTCCTACGAGCAGTACTTC
TRBJ2-1,TRBV12-3/TRBV12-4,NA,NA,CASSQWVGQFF,TGTGCCAGCAGTCAGTGGGTAGGGCAGTTCTTC
TRBJ1-5,TRBV28,NA,NA,CASSFVSGGNQPQHF,TGTGCCAGCAGTTTCGTGTCGGGGGGAAATCAGCCCCAGCATTTT
TRBJ1-4,TRBV12-3/TRBV12-4,NA,NA,CASSRSRPNEKLFF,TGTGCCAGCAGTAGGAGCCGCCCCAATGAAAAACTGTTTTTT
TRBJ2-1,TRBV11-1,NA,TRBD1,CASSKPPGQGAYNEQFF,TGTGCCAGCAGCAAACCGCCGGGACAGGGCGCCTACAATGAGCAGTTCTTC
TRBJ2-5,TRBV4-1,NA,TRBD2,CASSPLAGGVETQYF,TGCGCCAGCAGCCCGCTAGCGGGAGGCGTGGAGACCCAGTACTTC
TRBJ2-1,TRBV15,NA,TRBD1,CATSRDRGNEQFF,TGTGCCACCAGCAGGGACAGGGGCAATGAGCAGTTCTTC
TRBJ1-5,TRBV24-1,NA,NA,CATSDSGVRSNQPQHF,TGTGCCACCAGTGATTCCGGAGTTCGTAGCAATCAGCCCCAGCATTTT
TRBJ2-1,TRBV20-1,NA,NA,CSARGMVRDEQFF,TGCAGTGCTAGAGGGATGGTCCGGGATGAGCAGTTCTTC
TRBJ2-1,TRBV23-1,NA,NA,CARYITGDYNEQFF,TGCGCCCGTTATATAACCGGGGACTACAATGAGCAGTTCTTC
TRBJ2-7,TRBV4-1,NA,TRBD1,CASSPGQEISYEQYF,TGCGCCAGCAGCCCGGGACAGGAGATATCATACGAGCAGTACTTC
TRBJ2-1,TRBV25-1,NA,TRBD2,CASSVPSGRAPNEQFF,TGTGCCAGCAGTGTCCCTAGCGGGAGAGCTCCCAATGAGCAGTTCTTC
TRBJ2-1,TRBV27,NA,NA,CASSSYSEQFF,TGTGCCAGCAGCTCATACTCTGAGCAGTTCTTC
TRBJ2-3,TRBV7-8,NA,NA,CASSSPGMDTQYF,TGTGCCAGCAGCTCGCCGGGAATGGATACGCAGTATTTT
TRBJ2-7,TRBV29-1,NA,TRBD1,CSVWDRANEQYF,TGCAGCGTCTGGGACAGGGCAAACGAGCAGTACTTC
TRBJ1-1,TRBV5-1,NA,NA,CASRKVNTEAFF,TGCGCCAGCAGGAAGGTCAACACTGAAGCTTTCTTT
TRBJ2-6,TRBV7-2,NA,NA,CASSLARSGANVLTF,TGTGCCAGCAGCTTAGCCAGGTCTGGGGCCAACGTCCTGACTTTC
TRBJ1-1,TRBV5-1,NA,NA,CASSGRTVGNTEAFF,TGCGCCAGCAGCGGTAGGACAGTAGGAAACACTGAAGCTTTCTTT
TRBJ2-7,TRBV20-1,NA,TRBD2,CSPHRTSGLHYEQYF,TGCAGTCCCCACCGGACTAGCGGGTTACACTACGAGCAGTACTTC
TRBJ2-7,TRBV6-5,NA,NA,CASSRPSGQAYEQYF,TGTGCCAGCAGCCGCCCCTCGGGGCAAGCCTACGAGCAGTACTTC
TRBJ2-5,TRBV5-1,NA,TRBD2,CASSIGLAGEETQYF,TGCGCCAGCAGCATCGGACTAGCGGGAGAAGAGACCCAGTACTTC
TRBJ2-6,TRBV6-5,NA,NA,CASSYRVSGANVLTF,TGTGCCAGCAGTTACAGGGTCTCTGGGGCCAACGTCCTGACTTTC
TRBJ2-5,TRBV20-1,NA,NA,CSARDRASSLQETQYF,TGCAGTGCTAGAGATCGGGCTAGCTCTCTCCAAGAGACCCAGTACTTC
TRBJ1-2,TRBV25-1,NA,NA,CASSELSGNYGYTF,TGTGCCAGCAGTGAATTATCGGGGAACTATGGCTACACCTTC
TRBJ2-7,TRBV18,NA,TRBD1,CASSSNRDRGYEQYF,TGTGCCAGCTCTAGTAACCGGGACAGGGGCTACGAGCAGTACTTC
TRBJ2-1,TRBV24-1,NA,NA,CATSDLAGTTYNEQFF,TGTGCCACCAGTGATTTGGCCGGGACCACCTACAATGAGCAGTTCTTC
TRBJ1-2,TRBV12-3/TRBV12-4,NA,TRBD1,CASSFRQGVYGYTF,TGTGCCAGCAGTTTCCGACAGGGGGTCTATGGCTACACCTTC
TRBJ2-1,TRBV14,NA,NA,CASSQRKEGNEQFF,TGTGCCAGCAGCCAAAGGAAAGAGGGGAATGAGCAGTTCTTC
TRBJ1-1,TRBV29-1,NA,NA,CSVDGSVNTEAFF,TGCAGCGTTGACGGGTCCGTTAACACTGAAGCTTTCTTT
TRBJ1-1,TRBV27,NA,TRBD1,CASSLGTGGMNTEAFF,TGTGCCAGCAGTTTGGGGACAGGGGGAATGAACACTGAAGCTTTCTTT
TRBJ2-3,TRBV20-1,NA,NA,CSATPDSNTDTQYF,TGCAGTGCCACTCCGGACAGCAACACAGATACGCAGTATTTT
TRBJ2-7,TRBV29-1,NA,NA,CSVAGFRAVPYEQYF,TGCAGCGTTGCGGGATTTCGGGCCGTCCCCTACGAGCAGTACTTC
TRBJ2-5,TRBV4-1,NA,TRBD1,CASSRDRGTQETQYF,TGCGCCAGCAGCCGGGACAGGGGAACTCAAGAGACCCAGTACTTC
TRBJ2-5,TRBV4-1,NA,TRBD2,CASSQVYGRPKETQYF,TGCGCCAGCAGCCAAGTATACGGGAGGCCAAAAGAGACCCAGTACTTC
TRBJ2-1,TRBV7-2,NA,TRBD2,CASSGTTAYNEQFF,TGTGCCAGCAGCGGGACTACAGCCTACAATGAGCAGTTCTTC
TRBJ1-5,TRBV30,NA,NA,CAWSVRSGVEQPQHF,TGTGCCTGGAGTGTAAGGTCCGGGGTAGAACAGCCCCAGCATTTT
TRBJ2-1,TRBV5-1,NA,NA,CASSLYRDYNEQFF,TGCGCCAGCAGCTTATACAGAGATTACAATGAGCAGTTCTTC